These 28 T cell receptor beta chains were sequenced from one sample in a study of cytomegalovirus exposure and HLA in healthy donors. In the PCR, 60 Vbeta and 13 Jbeta primers were used. Sequencing was performed with immunoSEQ multiplex PCR; in TCRdb, only in-frame clones are kept and a portion is missing. The table shows 150,000 to 200,000 clones, with around 90% occurring only once. Material: PBMCs. These receptors came from a young woman in good health and CMV-seronegative.

V gene TRBV10-3 combines with J gene TRBJ2-4, with D perhaps matching TRBD1 (5 bases). Trimming removed 2 bases from V and 6 bases from J, with 14 bases in between. The germline gives CDR1 ENHRY, CDR2 SYGVKD. The CDR3 is made up of 15 amino acids. The CDR3 here is CAISEAGGHINIQYF. The CDR3 DNA is TGTGCCATCAGTGAGGCAGGTGGACACATAAACATTCAGTACTTC.

This clone was counted at least ten times. CDR3 region: CASSQETSGSPTEQFF. In DNA, the CDR3 is TGTGCCAGCAGCCAAGAGACTAGCGGGAGCCCAACCGAGCAGTTCTTC. This chain joins TRBV4-2 and TRBJ2-1; 12 bases match TRBD2. Germline CDR1 LGHNA, CDR2 YNFKEQ. V dropped 0 bases and J dropped 10; count of bases not matched to a gene: 7. The CDR3 has 16 residues.

V gene TRBV4-3 combines with J gene TRBJ2-5; a weak D match, TRBD1 (6 bases). The closer fit of TRBJ2-7 to the DNA end suggests the J call may be wrong. The CDR3 totals 14 residues. The germline gives CDR1 LGHNA, CDR2 YSLEER. The DNA of the CDR3 is TGCGCCAGCAGTTCCCAGGGGCCTACCTACGAGCAGTACTTC. This codes for CASSSQGPTYEQYF.

V is TRBV7-9 and J is TRBJ2-7; 7 bases are a match to TRBD1. The trim removed 8 bases at V and 0 bases at J, leaving 10 bases unmatched. The CDR3 loop spans 15 amino acids. Germline CDR1 SEHNR, CDR2 FQNEAQ (reference sequence). The CDR3 loop reads CASSFSGGSSYEQYF. CDR3 DNA: TGTGCCAGCTCCTTTTCAGGGGGTTCCTCCTACGAGCAGTACTTC.

This clone has only a few counts. This chain connects TRBV29-1 to TRBJ2-5, with 8 bases aligning to TRBD1. Germline V lookup: CDR1 SQVTM, CDR2 ANQGSEA. Trimming cost V 4 bases and J 2 bases; bases outside gene matches: 0. The CDR3 totals 12 residues. The CDR3 protein is CSVGTGQETQYF. As DNA, the CDR3 is TGCAGCGTTGGGACAGGGCAAGAGACCCAGTACTTC.

The genes are TRBV4-1 and TRBJ1-4, with D tentatively TRBD1 (6 bases). Germline V gene lookup returns CDR1 MGHRA and CDR2 YSYEKL. V shed 3 bases and J shed 0 bases, with 11 bases lying between them. The CDR3 is made up of 16 amino acids. The CDR3 loop reads CASSQGRTATNEKLFF. DNA of the CDR3: TGCGCCAGCAGCCAGGGCCGGACAGCAACTAATGAAAAACTGTTTTTT.

The gene calls are TRBV7-3 and TRBJ2-1, with 8 bases aligning to TRBD1. Germline CDR1 SGHTA, CDR2 FQGTGA. The CDR3 runs 16 residues. The J segment lost 3 bases and the V segment lost 2 bases, leaving 6 bases of the junction unmatched. The CDR3 reads CASSLDGTGSYNEQFF. CDR3 in DNA: TGTGCCAGCAGCTTAGATGGGACAGGCAGCTACAATGAGCAGTTCTTC.

The chain carries TRBV6-1 and TRBJ1-2; TRBD1 is a possible D gene (5 bases). This CDR3 is 16 amino acids long. Trimming took off 2 bases at V and 3 bases at J, with 16 bases between the two ends. The germline CDR1 and CDR2 sequences are MNHNS and SASEGT. CDR3 in DNA: TGTGCCAGCAGTGAAACGGGGGGTGACACCCACTATGGCTACACCTTC. Protein: CASSETGGDTHYGYTF.

The sample holds one count of this clone. V and J are TRBV4-1 and TRBJ2-3; unclear D gene. The germline V gene has CDR1 MGHRA and CDR2 YSYEKL. This CDR3 has 16 residues. Trimming took off 1 base at V and 0 bases at J, with 11 bases between the two ends. Written as DNA, the CDR3 is TGCGCCAGCAGCCAAGCCTTACAATCCAGCACAGATACGCAGTATTTT. The encoded protein is CASSQALQSSTDTQYF.

The chain carries TRBV6-6 and TRBJ2-1; 7 nucleotides match TRBD1. Germline V CDR1 and CDR2: MNHNY, SVGAGI (reference sequence). Losses at the gene ends were 6 bases for V and 4 bases for J; bases not matched to a gene: 3. CDR3 length equals 13 residues. DNA for the CDR3: TGTGCCAGCAGCTGGGACAGATACAATGAGCAGTTCTTC. Translation: CASSWDRYNEQFF.

This clone has just a few counts. Written as DNA, the CDR3 is TGTGCCAGCAGCTTGGCTGCTAACTATGGCTACACCTTC. This encodes CASSLAANYGYTF. The chain employs TRBV5-6 and TRBJ1-2, with no clear D. CDR3 length: 13 amino acids. Trimming left V 0 bases short and J 0 bases short, with 3 bases between. From germline, CDR1 is SGHDT and CDR2 YYEEEE.

V gene TRBV2 combines with J gene TRBJ2-5; 9 bases line up with TRBD2. The ends lost 8 bases at V and 5 bases at J; junction bases unmatched: 12. Germline V CDR1 and CDR2: SNHLY, FYNNEI. The CDR3 has 15 residues. CDR3 in DNA: TGTGCCAGCCAGAGGCTAGCGGGGCCCGGGGAGACCCAGTACTTC. Protein: CASQRLAGPGETQYF.

CDR3 loop: CASSLQGTRQDEQYF. The CDR3 region has the DNA TGCGCCAGCAGCTTGCAAGGGACTAGACAGGACGAGCAGTACTTC. The rearrangement links TRBV5-1 to TRBJ2-7; 8 nucleotides align to TRBD2. The ends lost 1 base at V and 5 bases at J; junction bases unmatched: 8. CDR1 and CDR2 from the germline V gene are SGHRS and YFSETQ. The CDR3 length is 15 residues. Full variable domain (outside the CDR3, taken from reference TRBV5-1 and TRBJ2-7): KAGVTQTPRYLIKTRGQQVTLSCSPISGHRSVSWYQQTPGQGLQFLFEYFSETQRNKGNFPGRFSGRQFSNSRSEMNVSTLELGDSALYLCASSLQGTRQDEQYFGPGTRLTVT.

The chain employs TRBV5-6 and TRBJ1-2, with D possibly matching TRBD1 (6 bases). There are 12 residues in the CDR3. V was clipped by 6 bases and J by 4 bases, with 10 bases between them. The germline V gene encodes CDR1 SGHDT and CDR2 YYEEEE. The CDR3 protein is CASNADSYGYTF. The CDR3 bases are TGTGCCAGCAACGCGGACAGCTATGGCTACACCTTC. The full variable domain, with the rest looked up from reference TRBV5-6 and TRBJ1-2, is DAGVTQSPTHLIKTRGQQVTLRCSPKSGHDTVSWYQQALGQGPQFIFQYYEEEERQRGNFPDRFSGHQFPNYSSELNVNALLLGDSALYLCASNADSYGYTFGSGTRLTVV.

This rearrangement joins TRBV27 to TRBJ1-6; the D gene is possibly TRBD1 (6 bases). V shed 6 bases and J shed 10 bases, with 22 bases lying between them. Germline V gene sequence: CDR1 MNHEY, CDR2 SMNVEV (reference sequence). The CDR3 extends over 16 amino acids. CDR3 DNA: TGTGCCAGCAGCCGCCATCAAGGCCCAAGGGGGTCACCCCTCCACTTT. This translates into CASSRHQGPRGSPLHF.

The chain is built from TRBV10-3 and TRBJ2-3; 9 bases line up with TRBD1. The CDR3 is 15 amino acids. V gave up 5 bases and J gave up 3 bases; unmatched junction bases: 6. Germline assignment: CDR1 ENHRY and CDR2 SYGVKD. CDR3 DNA: TGTGCCATCAGTCCTGGACAGGGGAGGACAGATACGCAGTATTTT. Amino acids: CAISPGQGRTDTQYF.

Turning to this clone: An end of the junction does not agree with germline; a read error may underlie this. Other DNA sequences from this sample encode an identical CDR3 as well. This sequence joins TRBV15 and TRBJ2-2, with D hard to call. Germline V gene sequence: CDR1 LNHNV, CDR2 YYDKDF (reference sequence). The CDR3 has 13 amino acids. The CDR3 region has the DNA TGTGCCACCAGCACAGGATACACCGGAGAGCTGTTTTTT. This encodes CATSTGYTGELFF. Supplemented by reference TRBV15 and TRBJ2-2, the full variable domain reads DAMVIQNPRYQVTQFGKPVTLSCSQTLNHNVMYWYQQKSSQAPKLLFHYYDKDFNNEADTPDNFQSRRPNTSFCFLDIRSPGLGDTAMYLCATSTGYTGELFFGEGSRLTVL.

The J gene is TRBJ2-7, the V gene TRBV25-1, with 7 bases matching TRBD2. Germline V gene data show CDR1 as MGHDK and CDR2 as SYGVNS. This CDR3 comprises 13 residues. The J segment lost 4 bases and the V segment lost 3 bases, leaving 3 bases of the junction unmatched. The CDR3 sequence is CASSDDGGYEQYF. As DNA, the CDR3 is TGTGCCAGCAGTGATGACGGGGGGTACGAGCAGTACTTC.

The V and J genes are TRBV4-1 and TRBJ2-7; D is uncertain. The CDR3 covers 15 residues. V lost 4 bases and J 3 bases, leaving 16 bases between the germline ends. Germline V gene sequence: CDR1 MGHRA, CDR2 YSYEKL. CDR3 DNA: TGCGCCAGCAGCCCCTCAGTGGGCGTAGACTACGAGCAGTACTTC. Residues: CASSPSVGVDYEQYF.

J is TRBJ2-6 and V is TRBV4-2; 9 nucleotides align to TRBD1. Losses at the gene ends were 5 bases for V and 3 bases for J; bases not matched to a gene: 5. Germline CDR1 and CDR2: LGHNA and YNFKEQ. The CDR3 is 16 amino acids. DNA of the CDR3: TGTGCCAGCAGCACCTGGACAGGGGTTGGGGCCAACGTCCTGACTTTC. The encoded protein is CASSTWTGVGANVLTF.

CDR3 amino acids: CASSYGQVNTEAFF. CDR3 nucleotide sequence: TGTGCCAGCAGTTACGGCCAGGTGAACACTGAAGCTTTCTTT. This chain uses TRBV6-5 with TRBJ1-1; D is unclear. Per germline, CDR1 MNHEY and CDR2 SVGAGI. This CDR3 contains 14 residues. Trimming pared 2 bases from V and 0 bases from J, leaving 7 bases between.

Only one count was recorded for this clone. The same CDR3 can be traced to other DNA sequences in this sample. V usage is TRBV27 and J usage is TRBJ1-5; D is unresolved. The germline CDR1 and CDR2 sequences are MNHEY and SMNVEV (reference sequence). CDR3 length: 13 amino acids. Trimming left V 3 bases short and J 2 bases short, with 5 bases between. CDR3 sequence (DNA): TGTGCCAGCAGTTTGAGAGGCAATCAGCCCCAGCATTTT. It encodes CASSLRGNQPQHF.

The chain recombines TRBV5-1 with TRBJ2-5, with D tentatively TRBD1 (6 bases). Per the germline V gene, CDR1 is SGHRS and CDR2 is YFSETQ. The V end was cut by 0 bases, the J end by 4 bases, with 10 bases between. CDR3 length: 14 amino acids. CDR3 sequence reads: CASSLAGRGETQYF. DNA of the CDR3: TGCGCCAGCAGCTTGGCGGGCAGGGGAGAGACCCAGTACTTC.

This sequence joins TRBV5-4 and TRBJ2-7; 9 bases agree with TRBD2. The germline V gene has CDR1 SGHNT and CDR2 YYREEE (reference sequence). V shed 0 bases, J shed 0 bases, and the junction held 4 bases outside the gene matches. This CDR3 is built from 16 residues. CDR3 nucleotide sequence: TGTGCCAGCAGCTTGGCGGCGGGAGGGCCCTCCTACGAGCAGTACTTC. The encoded protein is CASSLAAGGPSYEQYF.

CDR3 in DNA: TGTGCCAGCAGCTTAGGAGGACAGGGGCGGAACTATGGCTACACCTTC. Protein sequence: CASSLGGQGRNYGYTF. The chain uses TRBV7-8 and TRBJ1-2, with 9 bases aligning to TRBD1. V trimming: 1 base; J trimming: 2 bases; junction bases outside the gene matches: 5. The CDR3 has 16 amino acids. CDR1 is SGHVS and CDR2 is FQNEAQ in the germline V gene. Full variable domain (missing parts from reference TRBV7-8 and TRBJ1-2): GAGVSQSPRYKVAKRGQDVALRCDPISGHVSLFWYQQALGQGPEFLTYFQNEAQLDKSGLPSDRFFAERPEGSVSTLKIQRTQQEDSAVYLCASSLGGQGRNYGYTFGSGTRLTVV.

In its sample, this clone was seen once. The V and J genes are TRBV7-2 and TRBJ2-1, with 8 bases that match TRBD1. The CDR3 is 16 amino acids. Trimming took 3 bases from V and 4 from J; bases not matched to a gene: 8. The germline V gene has CDR1 SGHTA and CDR2 FQGNSA. DNA of the CDR3: TGTGCCAGCAGCTTTGGGGGGACAGGATTTTACAATGAGCAGTTCTTC. This encodes CASSFGGTGFYNEQFF. The full variable domain, in which reference TRBV7-2 and TRBJ2-1 provide the parts outside the CDR3, is GAGVSQSPSNKVTEKGKDVELRCDPISGHTALYWYRQSLGQGLEFLIYFQGNSAPDKSGLPSDRFSAERTGGSVSTLTIQRTQQEDSAVYLCASSFGGTGFYNEQFFGPGTRLTVL.

The chain has TRBV7-2 and TRBJ2-3, with 16 bases lining up with TRBD2. The germline CDR1 and CDR2 sequences are SGHTA and FQGNSA. The CDR3 runs to 18 residues. The V and J ends lost 0 bases and 5 bases, in that order; junction bases with no gene match: 5. Here the CDR3 reads CASSLAGTSGGAGDTQYF. The CDR3 region has the DNA TGTGCCAGCAGCTTAGCCGGGACTAGCGGGGGGGCTGGAGATACGCAGTATTTT.

The chain carries TRBV9 and TRBJ2-5; 7 bases agree with TRBD1. V was pared by 0 bases and J by 7 bases, with 9 bases of the junction left unmatched. Per the germline V gene, CDR1 is SGDLS and CDR2 is YYNGEE. This CDR3 spans 15 amino acids. The CDR3 coding sequence is TGTGCCAGCAGCGTAGGCAGGGGGTCTTTAGGGACCCAGTACTTC. Its protein product is CASSVGRGSLGTQYF.